These 6 T cell receptor beta chains share one sample of origin, sequenced in a study of T cells in Graves' hyperthyroidism and ophthalmopathy. The source material, RNA transcripts, was used to amplify TCR beta CDR3 regions. First-round RT-PCR targeting the TCR CDR3 was performed with the HTBI primer set. Using its own MiXCR run on the multiplex PCR reads, TCRdb lists one record per CDR3 protein. The sample consists of approximately 740,000 distinct CDR3 sequences, roughly 15% of them appearing once. What was sequenced was blood. The receptors were gathered from a woman younger than 30 with Graves' hyperthyroidism.

This clonotype was counted at least ten times. This sequence joins TRBV2 and TRBJ2-3; 11 bases agree with TRBD2. The CDR3 runs 15 residues. CDR1 is SNHLY, CDR2 FYNNEI, per germline. With V trimmed by 6 bases and J by 4 bases, 6 bases remained unmatched. The CDR3 loop reads CASRPLAGVSDTQYF. DNA for the CDR3: TGTGCCAGCAGACCACTAGCGGGAGTATCAGATACGCAGTATTTT.

This clonotype was seen a few times. V gene TRBV14 combines with J gene TRBJ1-2; 7 positions match TRBD1. After removal of 4 bases from V and 3 bases from J, the junction contained 8 bases not matched to a gene. CDR1 is SGHDN, CDR2 FVKESK, per germline. The CDR3 totals 15 residues. CDR3 DNA: TGTGCCAGCAGCCCGGGACAGCATCACTACTATGGCTACACCTTC. Amino acids: CASSPGQHHYYGYTF.

This clonotype turned up a few times. At one end the junction does not follow the germline gene, possibly because of a read error. V usage is TRBV30 and J usage is TRBJ2-1, with D perhaps TRBD2 (5 bases). CDR1 GTSNPN and CDR2 SVGIG come from the germline V gene (reference sequence). CDR3 length equals 13 residues. DNA of the CDR3: TGTGCCTGGAGTGTCAGCGGCTACAATGAGCGGTTCTTC. This encodes CAWSVSGYNERFF.

This clonotype was seen repeatedly, ten times or more. V is TRBV13 and J is TRBJ1-1; 7 nucleotides match TRBD1. V shed 4 bases and J 0 bases; nucleotides not matched to a gene: 8. The CDR3 loop spans 16 amino acids. CDR1 and CDR2 (germline): PRHDT, FYEKMQ (reference sequence). The CDR3 loop is CASSSPGTVVNTEAFF. In DNA form, the CDR3 reads TGTGCCAGCAGCTCGCCCGGGACAGTAGTGAACACTGAAGCTTTCTTT.

This chain joins TRBV5-1 and TRBJ1-2; D unresolved. Germline CDR1 and CDR2: SGHRS and YFSETQ. Trimming removed 3 bases from V and 0 bases from J, with 6 bases in between. This CDR3 has 13 amino acids. CDR3 sequence: CASSSSTNYGYTF. As DNA, the CDR3 is TGCGCCAGCAGCTCCAGTACTAACTATGGCTACACCTTC. The full variable domain, its missing parts supplied by reference TRBV5-1 and TRBJ1-2, is KAGVTQTPRYLIKTRGQQVTLSCSPISGHRSVSWYQQTPGQGLQFLFEYFSETQRNKGNFPGRFSGRQFSNSRSEMNVSTLELGDSALYLCASSSSTNYGYTFGSGTRLTVV.

V usage is TRBV20-1 and J usage is TRBJ2-1, with D perhaps given as TRBD1 or TRBD2 (5 bases each). With 6 bases removed from V and 2 bases from J, the gap between germline ends came to 29 bases. Germline CDR1 and CDR2: DFQATT and SNEGSKA (reference sequence). The CDR3 runs to 19 residues. The chain's CDR3 is CSAAGTNGYRRGAYNEQFF. CDR3 sequence (DNA): TGCAGTGCGGCCGGGACGAATGGTTATCGCCGTGGAGCCTACAATGAGCAGTTCTTC.